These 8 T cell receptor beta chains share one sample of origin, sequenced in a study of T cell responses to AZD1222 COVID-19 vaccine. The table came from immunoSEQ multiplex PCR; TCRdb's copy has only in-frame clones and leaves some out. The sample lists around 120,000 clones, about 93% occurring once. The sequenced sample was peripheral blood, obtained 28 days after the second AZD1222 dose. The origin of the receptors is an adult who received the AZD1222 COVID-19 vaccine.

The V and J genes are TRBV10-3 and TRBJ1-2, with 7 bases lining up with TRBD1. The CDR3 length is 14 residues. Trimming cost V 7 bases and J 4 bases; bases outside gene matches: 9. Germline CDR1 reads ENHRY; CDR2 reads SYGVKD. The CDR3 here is CAITPTGLPYGYTF. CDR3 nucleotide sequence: TGTGCCATCACCCCGACAGGGCTTCCCTATGGCTACACCTTC.

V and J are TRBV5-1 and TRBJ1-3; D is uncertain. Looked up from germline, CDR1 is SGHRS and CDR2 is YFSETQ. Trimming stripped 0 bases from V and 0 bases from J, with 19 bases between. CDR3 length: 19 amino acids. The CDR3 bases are TGCGCCAGCAGCTTGGGGTCAGCCCTGTTTTGGAGCTCTGGAAACACCATATATTTT. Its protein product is CASSLGSALFWSSGNTIYF.

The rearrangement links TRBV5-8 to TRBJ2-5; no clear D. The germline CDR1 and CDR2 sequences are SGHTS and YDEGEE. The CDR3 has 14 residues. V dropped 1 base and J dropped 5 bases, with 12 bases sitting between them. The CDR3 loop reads CASSLRVGRETQYF. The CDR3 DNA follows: TGTGCCAGCAGCTTGCGGGTAGGGCGGGAGACCCAGTACTTC.

The CDR3 spells CAISDSPESIYTF. CDR3 bases: TGTGCCATCAGTGATAGTCCGGAGTCAATATACACCTTC. The genes are TRBV10-3 and TRBJ1-2; D gene unclear. This CDR3 has 13 amino acids. The germline V gene has CDR1 ENHRY and CDR2 SYGVKD. V gave up 3 bases and J gave up 11 bases, with 16 bases separating them.

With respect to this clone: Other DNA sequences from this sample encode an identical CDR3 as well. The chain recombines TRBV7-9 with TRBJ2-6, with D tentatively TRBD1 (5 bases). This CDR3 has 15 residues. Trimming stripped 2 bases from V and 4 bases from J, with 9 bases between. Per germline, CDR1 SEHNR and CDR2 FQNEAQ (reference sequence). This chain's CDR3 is CASSLRGSGANVLTF. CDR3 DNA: TGTGCCAGCAGCTTAAGGGGCTCCGGGGCCAACGTCCTGACTTTC.

Here the CDR3 reads CASSPLAGTRFYEQYF. In nucleotides, the CDR3 is TGTGCCAGCAGCCCCCTCGCCGGGACTCGATTCTACGAGCAGTACTTC. J is TRBJ2-7 and V is TRBV7-8; D might be TRBD2 (6 bases). CDR3 length: 16 amino acids. The germline V and J ends were trimmed by 5 bases and 3 bases, with 20 bases remaining between them. In germline, CDR1 is SGHVS, CDR2 FQNEAQ.

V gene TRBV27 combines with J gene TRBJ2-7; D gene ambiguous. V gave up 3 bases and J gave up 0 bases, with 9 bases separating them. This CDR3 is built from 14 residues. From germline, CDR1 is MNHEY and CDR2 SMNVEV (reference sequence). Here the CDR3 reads CASSFGLSSYEQYF. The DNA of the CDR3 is TGTGCCAGCAGTTTCGGGCTATCCTCCTACGAGCAGTACTTC.

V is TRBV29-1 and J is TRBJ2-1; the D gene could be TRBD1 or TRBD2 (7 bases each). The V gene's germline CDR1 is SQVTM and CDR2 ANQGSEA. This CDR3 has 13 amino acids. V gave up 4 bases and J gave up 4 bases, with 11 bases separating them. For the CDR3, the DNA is TGCAGCGTTGGGGGGGGACAGTACAATGAGCAGTTCTTC. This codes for CSVGGGQYNEQFF.